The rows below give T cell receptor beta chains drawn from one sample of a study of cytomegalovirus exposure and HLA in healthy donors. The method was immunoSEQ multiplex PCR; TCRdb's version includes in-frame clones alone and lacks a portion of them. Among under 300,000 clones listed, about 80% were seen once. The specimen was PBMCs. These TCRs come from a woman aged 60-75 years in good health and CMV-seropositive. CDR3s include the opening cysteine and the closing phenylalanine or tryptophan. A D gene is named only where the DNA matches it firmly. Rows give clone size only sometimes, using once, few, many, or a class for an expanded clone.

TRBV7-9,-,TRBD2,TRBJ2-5,TGTTCCAGCAGCCAATGGACTAGCGGGATCCTCGAGACCCAGTACTTC,CSSSQWTSGILETQYF
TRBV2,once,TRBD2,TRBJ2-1,TGTGCCAGCATGGCGGGAGCGCCCTCCTACAATGAGCAGTTCTTC,CASMAGAPSYNEQFF
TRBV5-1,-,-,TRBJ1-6,TGCGCCAGCAGCTTGGGACAGGCCAATTCACCCCTCCACTTT,CASSLGQANSPLHF
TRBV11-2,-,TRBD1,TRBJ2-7,TGTGCCAGCAGCTTAGTCCGGGACAGGGGCTACGAGCAGTACTTC,CASSLVRDRGYEQYF
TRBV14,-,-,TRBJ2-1,TGTGCCAGCAGCCGCACAGGAGTCGGTCTCGATGAGCAGTTCTTC,CASSRTGVGLDEQFF
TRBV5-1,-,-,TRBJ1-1,TGCGCCAGCAGCTTGCTCCCCGGGACACCTGAGTTCGGCACTGAAGCTTTCTTT,CASSLLPGTPEFGTEAFF
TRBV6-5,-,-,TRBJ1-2,TGTGCCAGCAGTTCAGGGGTGGAGGGCTACACCTTC,CASSSGVEGYTF
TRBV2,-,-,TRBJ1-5,TGTGCCAGCAGTGAACAGGGGCCCCGTCAGCCCCAGCATTTT,CASSEQGPRQPQHF
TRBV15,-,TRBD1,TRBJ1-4,TGTGCCACCAGCAGGGACAGGGGCGGTGAAAAACTGTTTTTT,CATSRDRGGEKLFF
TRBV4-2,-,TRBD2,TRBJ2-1,TGTGCCAGCAGACGACTAGCGGGAGACAATGAGCAGTTCTTC,CASRRLAGDNEQFF
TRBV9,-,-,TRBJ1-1,TGTGCCAGCAGCGTAGCTCCCAGGGTCACTGAAGCTTTCTTT,CASSVAPRVTEAFF
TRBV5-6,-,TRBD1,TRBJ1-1,TGTGCCAGCAGCTTGTGGGGACAGGGGAGTAGGACTGAAGCTTTCTTT,CASSLWGQGSRTEAFF
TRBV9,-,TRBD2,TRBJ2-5,TGTGCCAGCAGCCCCATTGGGGGACTATTGGGAGAGACCCAGTACTTC,CASSPIGGLLGETQYF
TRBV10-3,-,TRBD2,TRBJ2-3,TGTGCCATCAGTGTAAATAGCGGGAGGGCCGCAGATACGCAGTATTTT,CAISVNSGRAADTQYF